What follows are 22 T cell receptor beta chains derived from one specimen sequenced in a study of brain metastases from non-small cell lung cancer. The protocol was immunoSEQ multiplex PCR, while the TCRdb copy is restricted to in-frame clones and leaves out a portion. The sample records roughly 2,000 clones, 83% being singletons. Sequencing was carried out using tumor-adjacent normal tissue. The source of these receptors is a donor over 35 with non-small cell lung cancer.

To note about this clone: At one of its ends the junction is not consistent with the germline gene, which may arise from a read error. Other DNA sequences from this sample encode an identical CDR3 as well. The J gene is TRBJ2-3, the V gene TRBV18; D remains ambiguous. Germline V gives CDR1 KGHSH, CDR2 LQKENI. The CDR3 covers 14 residues. CDR3 region: CASSLTAATDTQYF. In DNA, the CDR3 is TGTGCCAGCTCACTGACGGCGGCCACAGATACGCAATATTTT.

The J gene is TRBJ1-2, the V gene TRBV29-1, with D unresolved. The CDR3 is made up of 12 amino acids. Germline V lookup: CDR1 SQVTM, CDR2 ANQGSEA. Trimming cost V 3 bases and J 5 bases, with 10 bases left between them. The DNA for the CDR3 is TGCAGCGTTGATTCAGGACCTTATGGCTACACCTTC. This sequence encodes CSVDSGPYGYTF.

J is TRBJ1-1 and V is TRBV6-5; 9 bases match TRBD1. CDR3 length equals 15 residues. The trim removed 2 bases at V and 4 bases at J, leaving 5 bases unmatched. Germline lookup yields CDR1 MNHEY and CDR2 SVGAGI. In DNA form, the CDR3 reads TGTGCCAGCAGTTACCAGCCGGGACAGGGCACTGAAGCTTTCTTT. Translated, it gives CASSYQPGQGTEAFF.

By share, this clone counts as large. The same CDR3 is also encoded by other DNA sequences in this sample. This rearrangement joins TRBV19 to TRBJ2-1, with 16 bases matching TRBD2. Unmatched junction bases numbered 12, after V lost 6 bases and J lost 7 bases. CDR1 is LNHDA, CDR2 SQIVND, per germline (reference sequence). The CDR3 contains 18 residues. The CDR3 nucleotides are TGTGCCAGTAGAGACCCCTTGGGACTAGCGGGAGGGCTAAATGAGCAGTTCTTC. Protein sequence: CASRDPLGLAGGLNEQFF.

This chain connects TRBV28 to TRBJ1-2; no definite D call. Germline CDR1 MDHEN, CDR2 SYDVKM. V dropped 7 bases and J dropped 2 bases, with 14 bases sitting between them. This CDR3 has 14 residues. This chain's CDR3 is CASIQDDKNYGYTF. CDR3 coding DNA: TGTGCCAGCATCCAAGACGACAAGAACTATGGCTACACCTTC.

The rearrangement joins TRBV27 to TRBJ1-5, with D possibly TRBD1 on 6 matching bases. V shed 3 bases and J shed 3 bases, with 12 bases lying between them. Looked up from germline, CDR1 is MNHEY and CDR2 is SMNVEV (reference sequence). The CDR3 covers 15 residues. As DNA, the CDR3 is TGTGCCAGCAGTTTCGCAGGGGAACCCAATCAGCCCCAGCATTTT. It specifies CASSFAGEPNQPQHF.

In this sample, this clone turned up once. The rearrangement joins TRBV2 to TRBJ1-2, with D uncertain. Germline V gives CDR1 SNHLY, CDR2 FYNNEI. This CDR3 comprises 12 residues. Trimming stripped 9 bases from V and 2 bases from J, with 10 bases between. CDR3 coding DNA: TGTGCCAGTGGCCCGGGAAACTATGGCTACACCTTC. This codes for CASGPGNYGYTF. Based on the CDR3 plus reference TRBV2 and TRBJ1-2, the full variable domain is EPEVTQTPSHQVTQMGQEVILRCVPISNHLYFYWYRQILGQKVEFLVSFYNNEISEKSEIFDDQFSVERPDGSNFTLKIRSTKLEDSAMYFCASGPGNYGYTFGSGTRLTVV.

Comment on this clone: The sample contains more than one DNA sequence encoding this CDR3. This chain uses TRBV12-3 or TRBV12-4 with TRBJ2-1, with 10 bases lining up with TRBD2. The CDR3 consists of 13 residues. Trimming at V came to 2 bases and at J to 14 bases, leaving 6 bases not matched to a gene. The CDR3 spells CASSLSGGAMEFF. Written as DNA, the CDR3 is TGTGCCAGCAGTTTAAGCGGGGGGGCGATGGAGTTCTTC.

This clone has just a few counts. Other DNA sequences in the same sample also yield this CDR3. The rearrangement joins TRBV5-1 to TRBJ1-1; D uncertain. CDR1 is SGHRS and CDR2 is YFSETQ in the germline V gene. V gave up 4 bases and J gave up 1 base, with 11 bases separating them. There are 14 residues in the CDR3. Written as DNA, the CDR3 is TGCGCCAGCAGCCCCCAAGGAGGGAACACTGAAGCTTTCTTT. Protein product: CASSPQGGNTEAFF.

The chain carries TRBV7-2 and TRBJ2-1; 9 nucleotides match TRBD1. Trimming took 9 bases from V and 6 from J; bases not matched to a gene: 9. Germline V CDR1 and CDR2: SGHTA, FQGNSA. The CDR3 sequence is 14 residues long. The CDR3 here is CASSRDRAPNEQFF. CDR3 coding DNA: TGTGCCAGTTCCCGGGACAGGGCGCCCAATGAGCAGTTCTTC. Drawing the rest from reference TRBV7-2 and TRBJ2-1, the complete variable domain is GAGVSQSPSNKVTEKGKDVELRCDPISGHTALYWYRQSLGQGLEFLIYFQGNSAPDKSGLPSDRFSAERTGGSVSTLTIQRTQQEDSAVYLCASSRDRAPNEQFFGPGTRLTVL.

This clone was picked up a small number of times. The rearrangement links TRBV2 to TRBJ1-5, with a possible D match to TRBD1 (5 bases). The V gene's germline CDR1 is SNHLY and CDR2 FYNNEI. CDR3 size: 18 residues. V lost 3 bases and J 2 bases, leaving 20 bases between the germline ends. CDR3 bases: TGTGCCAGCAGTGAGTCGGACACCCCGAGTTGGGGCAATCAGCCCCAGCATTTT. It yields the protein CASSESDTPSWGNQPQHF.

The chain joins TRBV7-2 to TRBJ2-1; TRBD2 matches at 7 bases. Germline values: CDR1 SGHTA, CDR2 FQGNSA. The CDR3 totals 15 residues. With 5 bases clipped from V and 1 base from J, the junction kept 5 bases outside the gene matches. CDR3 coding DNA: TGTGCCAGCAGCCTTAGGCGGGGGTCCTACAATGAGCAGTTCTTC. It codes for CASSLRRGSYNEQFF.

The chain combines TRBV7-2 with TRBJ2-5; 10 nucleotides agree with TRBD1. CDR3 size: 15 residues. Germline CDR1 SGHTA, CDR2 FQGNSA. With 5 bases clipped from V and 7 bases from J, the junction kept 10 bases outside the gene matches. The chain's CDR3 is CASSLRTGGGGTQYF. DNA of the CDR3: TGTGCCAGCAGCCTTCGGACAGGGGGAGGGGGGACCCAGTACTTC.

The gene calls are TRBV2 and TRBJ2-3, with D unresolved. The CDR3 has 13 residues. Germline lookup yields CDR1 SNHLY and CDR2 FYNNEI. Between the trimmed V and J ends, which lost 8 bases and 2 bases, there was a span of 11 bases. CDR3 loop: CASRPLITDTQYF. Written as DNA, the CDR3 is TGTGCCAGCCGTCCCCTTATCACAGATACGCAGTATTTT.

The chain combines TRBV27 with TRBJ1-3, with 9 bases identical to TRBD1. V shed 5 bases, J shed 2 bases, and the junction held 4 bases outside the gene matches. The CDR3 runs to 15 residues. From germline, CDR1 is MNHEY and CDR2 SMNVEV (reference sequence). CDR3 sequence (DNA): TGTGCCAGCAGTCCTCGACAGGGGGCTGGAAACACCATATATTTT. As protein: CASSPRQGAGNTIYF.

This chain uses TRBV6-5 with TRBJ1-5; weak D call: TRBD1 (5 bases). The CDR3 loop spans 12 amino acids. Germline V gene sequence: CDR1 MNHEY, CDR2 SVGAGI. Trimming removed 4 bases at V and 6 bases at J, with 7 bases between. CDR3 protein: CASSSGSQPQHF. The CDR3 coding sequence is TGTGCCAGCAGTTCAGGGTCTCAGCCCCAGCATTTT.

The CDR3 protein is CASSQQGGTGSYGYTF. The CDR3 coding sequence is TGTGCCAGCAGCCAGCAGGGGGGGACTGGCTCCTATGGCTACACCTTC. The rearrangement uses TRBV7-9 and TRBJ1-2; 7 bases map to TRBD1. Per germline, CDR1 SEHNR and CDR2 FQNEAQ (reference sequence). After removal of 5 bases from V and 4 bases from J, the junction contained 13 bases not matched to a gene. The CDR3 covers 16 residues.

This clone was observed a handful of times. This chain connects TRBV5-8 to TRBJ1-5; no definite D call. CDR3 length: 16 amino acids. Germline CDR1 reads SGHTS; CDR2 reads YDEGEE. The V and J ends lost 1 base and 9 bases respectively, with 20 bases between them. CDR3 region: CASSLSGGMPRAPQHF. The CDR3 nucleotides read TGTGCCAGCAGCTTGTCCGGCGGAATGCCCAGAGCGCCCCAGCATTTT.

V is TRBV4-2 and J is TRBJ2-1; D is undetermined. The ends were cut back, 1 base at V and 0 bases at J, with 7 bases in the middle. The CDR3 runs 15 residues. Looked up from germline, CDR1 is LGHNA and CDR2 is YNFKEQ. DNA of the CDR3: TGTGCCAGCAGCCAAGGGGTGAGCTCCTACAATGAGCAGTTCTTC. Translation gives CASSQGVSSYNEQFF.

The rearrangement uses TRBV7-2 and TRBJ1-5; 9 bases line up with TRBD1. Unmatched junction bases numbered 5, after V lost 5 bases and J lost 6 bases. Germline V gene sequence: CDR1 SGHTA, CDR2 FQGNSA. This CDR3 has 14 amino acids. CDR3 sequence: CASSETGGPQPQHF. The CDR3 nucleotides are TGTGCCAGCAGCGAGACAGGGGGGCCTCAGCCCCAGCATTTT.

This chain uses TRBV18 with TRBJ2-5; a weak D match, TRBD1 (5 bases). This CDR3 has 13 residues. Germline CDR1 is KGHSH and CDR2 is LQKENI. V shed 4 bases and J shed 5 bases, with 11 bases lying between them. CDR3 coding DNA: TGTGCCAGCTCACAGGGGCGCCGGGAGACCCAGTACTTC. Amino acids: CASSQGRRETQYF.

This sequence joins TRBV2 and TRBJ1-5; TRBD1 matches at 7 bases. The length of the CDR3 is 15 residues. CDR1 and CDR2 (germline): SNHLY, FYNNEI. Trimming removed 5 bases from V and 7 bases from J; junction bases left unmatched: 11. CDR3 loop: CASSQGRGPLQPQHF. CDR3 in DNA: TGTGCCAGCAGTCAGGGGAGGGGGCCCCTACAGCCCCAGCATTTT.